The 2 T cell receptor beta chains below were found in one sample sequenced in a study of low-dose radiotherapy and immunotherapy resistance in tumors. Time point here: after trial treatment. The treatment is: LDRT plus nivolumab, ipilimumab, low-dose cyclophosphamide and aspirin (RACIN trial). cDNA synthesis used a TRAV/TRBV-specific primer set for both chains. TCR amplification involved 15 to 20 PCR cycles with a constant-region primer and V-primer adapter. TCRdb fed the reads into MiXCR, producing one record per CDR3 protein. The table has 65,000 to 95,000 distinct CDR3 sequences, less than 20% seen once. The sample consisted of PBMCs, taken after low-dose radiotherapy plus immunotherapy. The receptors shown here come from a male donor with prostate cancer.

Details on this clonotype: A far larger clone lies a single base away; this is likely a read error. The chain links TRBV6-8 to TRBJ1-1; D is undetermined. Trimming cost V 8 bases and J 10 bases, with 17 bases left between them. CDR3 length: 12 residues. Germline lookup yields CDR1 MNHGY and CDR2 SAAAGT. CDR3 in amino acids: CASASQENLAFF. The CDR3 DNA reads TGTGCCAGCGCAAGTCAGGAGAATTTAGCTTTCTTT.

Details on this clonotype: A much larger clonotype is one base distant, so this may be a read error. The chain carries TRBV4-2 and TRBJ2-7; TRBD2 aligns across 10 bases. CDR1 LGHNA and CDR2 YNFKEQ come from the germline V gene. Unmatched junction bases numbered 4, after V lost 0 bases and J lost 2 bases. The CDR3 is 16 amino acids. In DNA form, the CDR3 reads TGTGCCAGCAGCCAAGATCAAACTAGCGGGGCCTACGAGCAGTACTTC. The encoded protein is CASSQDQTSGAYEQYF.